This T cell receptor (beta chain) was sequenced in a study of CD8+CD57+ T cells in acquired aplastic anemia. Turning to the study itself: Isolated CD4+ and CD8+ cells, once sorted, yielded DNA averaging around 2.9 ug.

V lost 6 bases, J lost 5 bases, and 6 bases stayed unmatched. Germline V CDR1 and CDR2: SNHLY, FYNNEI. The CDR3 is 13 amino acids. In patients chosen for sequencing, flow cytometry had shown CD8+CD57+ cell expansion. It was genomic DNA that served as the template for profiling TCR beta VDJ and CDR3. TCRdb re-derived calls from the reads in MiXCR, one entry per CDR3 protein. The table includes about 160,000 distinct CDR3 sequences, 71% detected once. The sequencing input was sorted CD4+, CD8+, or CD8+CD57+ T cells (not recorded which) from PBMCs. The receptor comes from a human donor with aplastic anemia. The chain recombines TRBV2 with TRBJ1-2; TRBD1 aligns across 7 bases. CDR3 coding DNA: TGTGCCAGCAGGGACGACAGGGTTTATGGCTACACCTTC. Its translation is CASRDDRVYGYTF.